This T cell receptor beta chain derives from a study of T-cell memory formation after mild COVID-19. Study information: TCR clusters were largely donor specific.

Study-wide results and limits: Second-wave clones with a day 37 peak had unconfirmed SARS-CoV-2 specificity. A subset of responding clones appeared in pre-infection memory, suggesting cross-reactive memory joined. A second wave expanding day 15 to 37 was CD4+-biased; contracting clones were balanced.

Germline CDR1 reads SGHDT; CDR2 reads YYEEEE. V lost 0 bases and J lost 4; bases outside the gene matches: 6. There are 16 residues in the CDR3. A word on this clonotype: The antigen is not known.

TCRdb reanalysed the 5' RACE reads using MiXCR and keeps one entry per CDR3 protein. The sample shows a few hundred thousand distinct CDR3 sequences, 20% to 25% of them seen only once. The sequence was collected from a young man who had mild COVID-19 (a few samples of this study predate the infection). Cell type and time point are not known. This chain connects TRBV5-6 to TRBJ2-5; 10 bases are a match to TRBD2. Sample: PBMCs or a T cell subset sorted from them (not recorded which). The CDR3 nucleotides are TGTGCCAGCAGCTTGGCCTCTTCTAGCGGGGGAGAGACCCAGTACTTC. It yields the protein CASSLASSSGGETQYF.